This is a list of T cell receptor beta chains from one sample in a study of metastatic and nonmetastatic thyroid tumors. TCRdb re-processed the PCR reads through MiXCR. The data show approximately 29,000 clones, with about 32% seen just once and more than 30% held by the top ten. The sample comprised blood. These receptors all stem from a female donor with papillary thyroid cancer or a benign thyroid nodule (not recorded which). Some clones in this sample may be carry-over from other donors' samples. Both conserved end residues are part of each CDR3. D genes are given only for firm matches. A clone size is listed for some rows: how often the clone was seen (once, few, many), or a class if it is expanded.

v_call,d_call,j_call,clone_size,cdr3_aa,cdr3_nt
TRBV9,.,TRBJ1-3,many,CASSLSGGNTIYF,TGTGCCAGCAGCCTCTCAGGGGGAAACACCATATATTTT
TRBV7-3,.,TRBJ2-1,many,CASSPQGPPDNEQFF,TGTGCCAGCAGCCCCCAGGGACCCCCCGACAATGAGCAGTTCTTC
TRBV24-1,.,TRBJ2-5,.,CATSDFRLPPLETQYF,TGTGCCACCAGTGATTTTCGTCTTCCCCCCTTAGAGACCCAGTACTTC
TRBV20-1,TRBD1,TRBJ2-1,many,CSASGRGTNNEQFF,TGCAGTGCTAGCGGCAGGGGGACGAACAATGAGCAGTTCTTC
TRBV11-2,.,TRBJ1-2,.,CPSSPGQYYGYSF,TGTCCCAGCAGCCCTGGACAGTACTATGGCTACTCGTTC
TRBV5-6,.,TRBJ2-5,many,CASSSGSGMETQYF,TGTGCCAGCAGCAGTGGTTCAGGGATGGAGACCCAGTACTTC
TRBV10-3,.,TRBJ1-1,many,CAISESKGYFEAFF,TGTGCCATCAGTGAGTCGAAGGGATACTTTGAAGCTTTCTTT
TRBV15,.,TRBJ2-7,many,CATSSASIIRSYEQYF,TGTGCCACCAGCAGCGCTAGTATTATTCGCTCCTACGAGCAGTACTTC
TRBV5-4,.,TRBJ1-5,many,CASSLGAASNQPQHF,TGTGCCAGCAGCTTGGGGGCCGCGAGCAATCAGCCCCAGCATTTT
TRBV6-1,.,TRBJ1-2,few,CASTEVVQGYGYTF,TGTGCCAGCACCGAGGTCGTACAGGGCTATGGCTACACCTTC
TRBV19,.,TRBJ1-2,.,CDSSVNREAYGYTF,TGTGACAGTAGTGTAAACAGAGAGGCGTATGGCTACACCTTC
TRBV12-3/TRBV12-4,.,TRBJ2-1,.,CASSLRGGSSSYNEQFF,TGTGCCAGCAGTTTAAGGGGAGGTTCGAGCTCCTACAATGAGCAGTTCTTC
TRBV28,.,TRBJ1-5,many,CASSPTQGGSNQPQHF,TGTGCCAGCAGCCCAACTCAGGGAGGGAGCAATCAGCCCCAGCATTTT
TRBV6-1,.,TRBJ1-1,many,CASSPDGENTEAFF,TGTGCCAGCAGCCCCGATGGAGAGAACACTGAAGCTTTCTTT
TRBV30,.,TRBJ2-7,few,CARAVSYEQYF,TGTGCCCGGGCCGTATCCTACGAGCAGTACTTC
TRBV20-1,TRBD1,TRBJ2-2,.,CSPIGGQGDIGELFF,TGCAGTCCGATCGGGGGACAGGGGGATATCGGGGAGCTGTTTTTT
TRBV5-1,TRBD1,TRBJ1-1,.,CASSPRDRGRDTEAFF,TGCGCCAGCAGCCCCCGGGACAGGGGGAGGGACACTGAAGCTTTCTTT
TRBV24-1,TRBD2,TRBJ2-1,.,CATSNSAGGFYNEQFF,TGTGCCACCAGTAACTCGGCGGGAGGGTTCTACAATGAGCAGTTCTTC
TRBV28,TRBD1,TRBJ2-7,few,CASRGQGSAYEQYF,TGTGCCAGCAGGGGACAGGGCAGTGCCTACGAGCAGTACTTC
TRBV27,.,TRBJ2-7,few,CASSLTSGAVDEQYF,TGTGCCAGCAGTCTGACTAGTGGCGCGGTGGACGAGCAGTACTTC
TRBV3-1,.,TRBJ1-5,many,CASSLTGLQPQHF,TGTGCCAGCAGCCTCACAGGGCTTCAGCCCCAGCATTTT
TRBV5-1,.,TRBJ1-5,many,CASSLGANQPQHF,TGCGCCAGCAGCTTAGGTGCCAATCAGCCCCAGCATTTT
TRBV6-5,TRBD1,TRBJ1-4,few,CARSLRRGQGNEKLFF,TGTGCCAGAAGTTTACGGAGGGGACAGGGAAATGAAAAACTGTTTTTT
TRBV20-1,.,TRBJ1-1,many,CSARDGEERYTEAFF,TGCAGTGCTAGAGACGGGGAGGAGCGGTACACTGAAGCTTTCTTT
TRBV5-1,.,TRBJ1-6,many,CASSLSGSGSPLHF,TGCGCCAGCAGCTTGTCAGGGAGTGGGTCACCCCTCCACTTT
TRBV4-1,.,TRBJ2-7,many,CASSQGFRDSDSYEQYF,TGCGCCAGCAGCCAAGGATTCCGGGACTCGGACTCCTACGAGCAGTACTTC
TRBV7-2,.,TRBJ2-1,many,CASSLGRSWEQFF,TGTGCCAGCAGCTTAGGTCGTTCTTGGGAGCAGTTCTTC
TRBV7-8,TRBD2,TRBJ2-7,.,CASSDERGRSSYEQYF,TGTGCCAGCAGCGACGAGCGGGGGCGGTCATCCTACGAGCAGTACTTC
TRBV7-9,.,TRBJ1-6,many,CASSSGQYNSPLHF,TGTGCCAGCAGCTCGGGACAATATAATTCACCCCTCCACTTT
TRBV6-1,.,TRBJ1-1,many,CASSSSAGIAEAFF,TGTGCCAGCAGTTCGTCTGCCGGGATCGCTGAAGCTTTCTTT
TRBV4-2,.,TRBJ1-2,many,CASSQEGTEGGYGYTF,TGTGCCAGCAGCCAAGAGGGAACAGAAGGGGGCTATGGCTACACCTTC
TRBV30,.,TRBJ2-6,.,CAYRGGLGANVLTF,TGTGCCTACAGGGGGGGGCTAGGGGCCAACGTCCTGACTTTC